This T cell receptor (beta chain) emerged from a study of Ad26.COV2.S vaccination and SARS-CoV-2 variants. TCRdb's copy holds only in-frame clones and misses some; the assay was immunoSEQ multiplex PCR. The profile shows 300,000 to 350,000 clones, just over 85% of them singletons. Indicated treatment: over 15 received Ad26.COV2.S at low or high dose, single or two shots; roughly 5 received placebo; per-sample allocation not given. Sampling occurred on day 63 after the first vaccine or placebo injection. Findings and caveats of the study: The analyses of TCR breadth and depth may have understated the size of total T cell responses. Vaccinated individuals (as opposed to placebo recipients) had higher spike-specific TCR breadth. Similar non-spike TCR breadth was observed in recipients of vaccine and of placebo.

This clone was seen a single time. Its antigen remains unidentified. Germline CDR1 is LNHDA and CDR2 is SQIVND (reference sequence). The CDR3 consists of 17 residues. J gave up 0 bases and V 2 bases, and 5 bases lay outside the gene matches. Here the sequenced sample was peripheral blood, taken in a trial of Ad26.COV2.S vaccine versus placebo. The TCR was taken from a person between 18 and 65 years old who received the Ad26.COV2.S COVID-19 vaccine or a placebo. The rearrangement joins TRBV19 to TRBJ2-1, with 9 bases identical to TRBD2. The CDR3 spells CASSISIAGVSYNEQFF. As DNA, the CDR3 is TGTGCCAGTAGTATATCCATAGCGGGGGTCTCCTACAATGAGCAGTTCTTC.